Below are 13 T cell receptor beta chains sequenced from a single sample in a study of PD-1 blockade in classical Hodgkin lymphoma. The data were produced by immunoSEQ multiplex PCR, yet TCRdb's version contains in-frame clones alone and is incomplete. The sample has roughly 70,000 clones; roughly 92% are singletons. As to time point: newly diagnosed, previously untreated cHL patient sample. What was sequenced was peripheral blood mononuclear cells (PBMCs). The receptors shown here come from a human donor with classical Hodgkin lymphoma.

The V call is TRBV19, the J call TRBJ2-1; 7 bases line up with TRBD2. Germline CDR1 LNHDA, CDR2 SQIVND (reference sequence). J gave up 0 bases and V 6 bases, and 2 bases lay outside the gene matches. The CDR3 contains 14 residues. The CDR3 nucleotides are TGTGCCAGTAGCCGCGGGGGCTCCTACAATGAGCAGTTCTTC. It specifies CASSRGGSYNEQFF.

The chain is built from TRBV7-2 and TRBJ2-7; D is unclear. V shed 3 bases and J shed 9 bases, with 15 bases lying between them. The germline gives CDR1 SGHTA, CDR2 FQGNSA. This CDR3 has 13 amino acids. The CDR3 sequence: CASSFDPLTGQYF. CDR3 DNA sequence: TGTGCCAGCAGCTTTGACCCCCTTACGGGGCAGTACTTC.

The chain is built from TRBV14 and TRBJ1-4; D is undetermined. The CDR3 contains 14 residues. Germline V lookup: CDR1 SGHDN, CDR2 FVKESK. Deletions cut 0 bases from V and 10 bases from J, with 12 bases between. This CDR3 reads CASSQDHFAGKLFF. CDR3 nucleotide sequence: TGTGCCAGCAGCCAAGATCATTTCGCAGGAAAACTGTTTTTT.

Only a few counts were recorded for this clone. The chain carries TRBV28 and TRBJ2-7, with D unresolved. Germline V gene data show CDR1 as MDHEN and CDR2 as SYDVKM. V shed 5 bases and J shed 8 bases, with 16 bases lying between them. The CDR3 extends over 13 amino acids. The CDR3 region is CASSGPKDSQQYF. Here the CDR3 DNA reads TGTGCCAGCAGTGGTCCAAAGGATTCTCAGCAGTACTTC.

This chain connects TRBV27 to TRBJ1-2; no clear D. The V gene lost 6 bases and the J gene lost 8 bases, with 19 bases spanning the gap. The CDR3 spans 14 residues. Germline CDR1 reads MNHEY; CDR2 reads SMNVEV (reference sequence). CDR3 nucleotides: TGTGCCAGCAGACCTGGACCGCCTAAGAGGGGCTACACCTTC. It is translated as CASRPGPPKRGYTF.

V gene TRBV7-6 combines with J gene TRBJ2-5; D tentatively fits TRBD1 or TRBD2 (5 bases each). V shed 2 bases and J shed 4 bases, with 14 bases lying between them. The germline CDR1 and CDR2 sequences are SGHVS and FNYEAQ. This CDR3 is built from 15 residues. The CDR3 nucleotides read TGTGCCAGCAGCTTAAGAGGGGTTCTAAGAGAGACCCAGTACTTC. Translating gives CASSLRGVLRETQYF.

This clone was counted between two and nine times. The rearrangement links TRBV5-5 to TRBJ2-7; D gene uncertain. V lost 1 base, J lost 0 bases, and 11 bases lay in between. This CDR3 is 15 amino acids long. Germline values: CDR1 SGHKS, CDR2 YYEKEE (reference sequence). CDR3 in DNA: TGTGCCAGCAGCTTGAGCGTAGGTTCCTCCTACGAGCAGTACTTC. It translates to CASSLSVGSSYEQYF.

The genes are TRBV5-1 and TRBJ2-3; 14 nucleotides agree with TRBD2. V lost 2 bases, J lost 3 bases, and 2 bases stayed unmatched. The CDR3 is 16 residues long. Looked up from germline, CDR1 is SGHRS and CDR2 is YFSETQ. The CDR3 here is CASSFGTSGGTDTQYF. As DNA, the CDR3 is TGCGCCAGCAGCTTCGGGACTAGCGGGGGAACAGATACGCAGTATTTT.

This clone has just one count. The V gene is TRBV19, the J gene TRBJ1-5; D ambiguous. V was shortened by 6 bases and J by 0 bases, with 15 bases between the two germline ends. The CDR3 has 16 residues. Germline assignment: CDR1 LNHDA and CDR2 SQIVND (reference sequence). CDR3 amino acids: CASRGPFGYSNQPQHF. The CDR3 nucleotides are TGTGCCAGTAGGGGCCCTTTTGGGTATAGCAATCAGCCCCAGCATTTT. Supplemented by reference TRBV19 and TRBJ1-5, the full variable domain reads DGGITQSPKYLFRKEGQNVTLSCEQNLNHDAMYWYRQDPGQGLRLIYYSQIVNDFQKGDIAEGYSVSREKKESFPLTVTSAQKNPTAFYLCASRGPFGYSNQPQHFGDGTRLSIL.

J is TRBJ1-2 and V is TRBV6-5; the match to TRBD1 covers 7 bases. This CDR3 spans 16 amino acids. CDR1 MNHEY and CDR2 SVGAGI come from the germline V gene. After removal of 0 bases from V and 2 bases from J, the junction contained 6 bases not matched to a gene. In nucleotides, the CDR3 is TGTGCCAGCAGTTACTCAACAGGGGTTTCAAACTATGGCTACACCTTC. This codes for CASSYSTGVSNYGYTF.

The chain is built from TRBV28 and TRBJ1-5; maybe TRBD1 (5 bases). The V and J ends lost 6 bases and 3 bases respectively, with 18 bases between them. This CDR3 has 16 amino acids. The germline V gene has CDR1 MDHEN and CDR2 SYDVKM. The chain's CDR3 is CASRYPGPMANQPQHF. The CDR3, as DNA: TGTGCCAGCAGATACCCGGGACCGATGGCCAATCAGCCCCAGCATTTT.

The chain recombines TRBV10-2 with TRBJ2-6, with 9 bases that match TRBD1. The germline V gene has CDR1 WSHSY and CDR2 SAAADI. The CDR3 loop spans 18 amino acids. V dropped 7 bases and J dropped 4; count of bases not matched to a gene: 14. CDR3 in amino acids: CASNEVPGQGWGANVLTF. In DNA, the CDR3 is TGCGCCAGCAACGAAGTCCCGGGACAGGGTTGGGGGGCCAACGTCCTGACTTTC.

The chain joins TRBV10-3 to TRBJ1-2; 9 bases agree with TRBD1. The germline V gene has CDR1 ENHRY and CDR2 SYGVKD. V was pared by 10 bases and J by 0 bases, with 3 bases of the junction left unmatched. The CDR3 covers 13 residues. CDR3 region: CARRQGANYGYTF. The DNA of the CDR3 is TGTGCCAGAAGACAGGGGGCTAACTATGGCTACACCTTC.